This TCR beta chain was captured by sequencing in a study of blood T cell repertoires in COVID-19 (dated by TCRdb to 2018 to 2021). About the study as a whole: Collaborator samples came from the United States, Italy and Spain and covered acute and convalescent phases of COVID-19. Deeply sampled blood TCRbeta repertoires from subjects exposed to, actively infected with, or recovered from COVID-19 were included in the dataset. A freely available public database, intended as a resource for researchers studying the immune response to SARS-CoV-2, is where the repertoires were released. The prospective study material was composed of cDNA or gDNA derived from T cells, B-cell-depleted T cells, or PBMCs. Where HLA class I and class II types were available, the types were taken from metadata supplied by the sample provider, not from assay-based typing. Sample metadata almost always included a de-identified subject ID, COVID-19 status, age in years and sex. Samples came from the ongoing ImmuneRACE study (first 160 participants) plus 1,254 subjects from 6 global collaborators. Overall study outcomes, separate from this receptor: The quantity of clinical and demographic metadata differed by source and by participant and was supplied without curation.

Whole blood was collected in K2EDTA tubes by collaborating institutions according to the institutions' own protocols. Collaborator samples were shipped for TCRbeta analysis as frozen whole blood, isolated PBMCs, or DNA extracted from either sample type. Comments on this clone: Its recognized antigen is unknown. The sample holds no much larger clone one base away, and base qualities are not on file.

The CDR1 and CDR2 encoded by the germline V gene (reference sequence) are SEHNR and FQNEAQ. There are 15 amino acids in the CDR3, from cysteine to phenylalanine inclusive. The only DNA kept is the CDR3, 45 bases in frame from the first base. Clipping removes 4 bases from V and 3 bases from J, with 7 as the unmatched junction base count. TCRbeta CDR3 regions were amplified from genomic DNA by means of the immunoSEQ Assay, a bias-controlled multiplex PCR. Turning to the authors' computational methods: Nucleated cell counts per sample were estimated from amplification of reference gene primers within the assay. Sequence reads were collapsed and filtered to measure the absolute abundance of every unique TCRbeta CDR3 rearrangement. For each sample, productive Simpson clonality was calculated as the square root of Simpson's diversity index over productive rearrangements. The immuneACCESS repertoire file appears here via TCRdb, limited to in-frame rearrangements. These files lack a portion of the clones; in checked studies, under half of the deficit traces to unresolved V genes, and the cause of the others is not known. The DNA gave D and trimming, while V, J and clone size come from that table. This sample has 300,000 or so clones in its table, and around 83% of those were observed once. The ten largest clones capture approximately 1.2% of the sample.

The chain is encoded by TRBV7-9 joined to TRBJ2-3; 7 bases in the junction line up with TRBD2. The sequence was collected from a woman between 50 and 59 years old with acute or convalescent COVID-19. Material: peripheral blood. The nucleotide sequence is TGTGCCAGCAGCTCGGCGGGAGCAGCAACAGATACGCAGTATTTT. Its coded protein is CASSSAGAATDTQYF.